The 17 T cell receptor beta chains below come from one sample, sequenced in a study of control samples from healthy donors and cancer patients. The table came from immunoSEQ multiplex PCR; TCRdb's copy has only in-frame clones and leaves some out. The sample contains approximately 160,000 clones, roughly 90% of which appear only once. Specimen: blood. These receptors originate from a woman in her twenties or thirties in good health.

This clone was observed a few times. This CDR3 is also generated by other DNA sequences in the sample. The chain uses TRBV19 and TRBJ1-5, with D possibly matching TRBD1 (5 bases). CDR1 and CDR2 from the germline V gene are LNHDA and SQIVND (reference sequence). V was pared by 6 bases and J by 3 bases, with 18 bases between. The CDR3 totals 16 residues. The CDR3 DNA follows: TGTGCCAGTAGCCCAAAATCCACAGGAAACAATCAGCCCCAGCATTTT. Protein sequence: CASSPKSTGNNQPQHF.

This chain links TRBV5-8 with TRBJ2-5; 10 bases fit TRBD2. Trimming at V came to 0 bases and at J to 5 bases, leaving 13 bases not matched to a gene. The germline V gene has CDR1 SGHTS and CDR2 YDEGEE. The length of the CDR3 is 18 residues. This chain's CDR3 is CASSLEVSSGRAGETQYF. CDR3 DNA: TGTGCCAGCAGCTTGGAAGTTTCAAGCGGGAGGGCCGGGGAGACCCAGTACTTC.

The chain uses TRBV12-3 or TRBV12-4 and TRBJ2-7; D remains unclear. V was trimmed by 8 bases and J by 2 bases, leaving 7 bases between them. The CDR3 is made up of 11 amino acids. In DNA form, the CDR3 reads TGTGCCAGCGGTCGGCCCTACGAGCAGTACTTC. Amino acids: CASGRPYEQYF.

The gene calls are TRBV14 and TRBJ1-3; D call uncertain. V gave up 1 base and J gave up 4 bases, with 14 bases separating them. Germline-derived CDR1 and CDR2 are SGHDN and FVKESK. The CDR3 covers 16 residues. The chain's CDR3 is CASSQVAGSRGNTIYF. DNA for the CDR3: TGTGCCAGCAGCCAAGTCGCAGGCTCTAGGGGAAACACCATATATTTT.

This clone occurred once. This chain joins TRBV27 and TRBJ1-5, with 7 bases fitting TRBD1. Looked up from germline, CDR1 is MNHEY and CDR2 is SMNVEV (reference sequence). The CDR3 is 15 amino acids. V was pared by 2 bases and J by 2 bases, with 3 bases of the junction left unmatched. This chain's CDR3 is CASSLRGLGNQPQHF. DNA of the CDR3: TGTGCCAGCAGTTTAAGGGGGCTAGGCAATCAGCCCCAGCATTTT.

The chain is built from TRBV6-5 and TRBJ1-2, with TRBD1 matching 7 bases. V gave up 6 bases and J gave up 8 bases; unmatched junction bases: 6. The CDR3 covers 12 residues. Germline lookup yields CDR1 MNHEY and CDR2 SVGAGI. The CDR3 region has the DNA TGTGCCAGCAGACACAGGGGAATCGGCTACACCTTC. Amino acid sequence: CASRHRGIGYTF.

CDR3 DNA sequence: TGTGCCAGCAGCAGTTTATGGGCAGGGTATTCGGGGATCCTCGAGGATGAGCAGTTCTTC. It is translated as CASSSLWAGYSGILEDEQFF. V is TRBV28 and J is TRBJ2-1; D possibly uses TRBD1 or TRBD2 (5 bases each). V shed 6 bases and J shed 8 bases, with 35 bases lying between them. The CDR3 loop spans 20 amino acids. Germline CDR1 reads MDHEN; CDR2 reads SYDVKM.

This chain joins TRBV5-1 and TRBJ1-1, with TRBD1 identical over 7 bases. The junction had 2 bases not matched to a gene; V was cut back by 1 base and J by 5 bases. The length of the CDR3 is 13 residues. Germline CDR1 reads SGHRS; CDR2 reads YFSETQ. The CDR3 is CASSLHRGTEAFF. CDR3 in DNA: TGCGCCAGCAGCTTGCACAGGGGTACTGAAGCTTTCTTT. The full variable domain, its missing parts supplied by reference TRBV5-1 and TRBJ1-1, is KAGVTQTPRYLIKTRGQQVTLSCSPISGHRSVSWYQQTPGQGLQFLFEYFSETQRNKGNFPGRFSGRQFSNSRSEMNVSTLELGDSALYLCASSLHRGTEAFFGQGTRLTVV.

V gene TRBV18 combines with J gene TRBJ1-1; TRBD1 might be the D (6 bases). Germline assignment: CDR1 KGHSH and CDR2 LQKENI. The CDR3 totals 15 residues. V gave up 0 bases and J gave up 4 bases, with 12 bases separating them. CDR3 in DNA: TGTGCCAGCTCACCACCGGGACAACCGGGCACTGAAGCTTTCTTT. This codes for CASSPPGQPGTEAFF.

This clone was seen just once. This chain links TRBV19 with TRBJ2-2; no clear D gene. From germline, CDR1 is LNHDA and CDR2 SQIVND (reference sequence). CDR3 size: 15 residues. The ends were cut back, 3 bases at V and 0 bases at J, with 8 bases in the middle. CDR3 sequence: CASSIRQANTGELFF. The CDR3 region has the DNA TGTGCCAGTAGTATTCGGCAGGCGAACACCGGGGAGCTGTTTTTT.

The chain carries TRBV7-2 and TRBJ2-2; D is possibly TRBD2 (5 bases). The V gene lost 6 bases and the J gene lost 4 bases, with 12 bases spanning the gap. The CDR3 length is 14 residues. Germline-derived CDR1 and CDR2 are SGHTA and FQGNSA. The CDR3 DNA reads as TGTGCCAGCAGGAGGATGGAGGCCACCGGGGAGCTGTTTTTT. This translates into CASRRMEATGELFF.

The chain employs TRBV6-2 or TRBV6-3 and TRBJ1-1; no clear D gene. Germline loops: CDR1 MNHEY, CDR2 SVGEGT. V lost 4 bases, J lost 1 base, and 4 bases lay in between. The CDR3 sequence is 12 residues long. CDR3 sequence reads: CASSWGNTEAFF. CDR3 nucleotide sequence: TGTGCCAGCAGTTGGGGGAACACTGAAGCTTTCTTT.

This CDR3 is CASSPQGIGEAFF. CDR3 coding DNA: TGTGCCAGCAGCCCTCAGGGTATTGGTGAAGCTTTCTTT. The chain links TRBV3-1 (or the pseudogene TRBV3-2) to TRBJ1-1, with D tentatively TRBD1 (5 bases). CDR1 LGHDT and CDR2 YNNKEL come from the germline V gene (reference sequence). The CDR3 spans 13 residues. The V gene lost 4 bases and the J gene lost 7 bases, with 13 bases spanning the gap.

With regard to this clone: This sample also contains other DNA sequences that code for the same CDR3. This sequence joins TRBV27 and TRBJ1-2; D remains ambiguous. Germline CDR1 and CDR2: MNHEY and SMNVEV (reference sequence). The CDR3 is made up of 14 amino acids. Between the trimmed V and J ends, which lost 3 bases and 2 bases, there was a span of 10 bases. CDR3 region: CASSLKGGNYGYTF. As DNA, the CDR3 is TGTGCCAGCAGTTTGAAAGGAGGGAACTATGGCTACACCTTC.

The chain uses TRBV2 and TRBJ2-5, with 7 bases lining up with TRBD1. The CDR3 covers 13 residues. Looked up from germline, CDR1 is SNHLY and CDR2 is FYNNEI. The V and J ends lost 5 bases and 3 bases, in that order; junction bases with no gene match: 3. CDR3 nucleotide sequence: TGTGCCAGCAGTCACAGGGGAGAAGAGACCCAGTACTTC. Its translation: CASSHRGEETQYF.

The gene calls are TRBV7-9 and TRBJ2-7; 7 bases map to TRBD2. The V segment lost 5 bases and the J segment 5 bases; nucleotides outside the gene matches: 9. The CDR3 is made up of 14 amino acids. The germline gives CDR1 SEHNR, CDR2 FQNEAQ (reference sequence). The CDR3 sequence: CASSRRELKNEQYF. The CDR3 DNA reads TGTGCCAGCAGCCGGCGGGAGTTAAAGAACGAGCAGTACTTC.

The gene calls are TRBV12-2 and TRBJ1-1; the table's D gene call, TRBD1, was not cross checked with the DNA. TRBV12-2 is a pseudogene locus. CDR3 size: 18 residues. In DNA, the CDR3 is TGTGCAAGTCGCTTAGATTTCCCCCAGACAGGGCAAAGCACTGAAGCTTTCTTT. Translation gives CASRLDFPQTGQSTEAFF.